The 28 T cell receptor beta chains presented below share a single source sample, sequenced in a study of PD-1 blockade in classical Hodgkin lymphoma. All trial patients relapsed after autologous stem cell transplantation. The data were produced by immunoSEQ multiplex PCR, yet TCRdb's version contains in-frame clones alone and is incomplete. The data show some 96,000 clones, with over 80% seen just once and 12% held by the top ten. The source was peripheral blood mononuclear cells (PBMCs), collected at baseline. These receptors were taken from a human donor with classical Hodgkin lymphoma.

The CDR3 is CASSVEGSYNEQFF. The CDR3 DNA follows: TGTGCCAGCAGCGTAGAGGGTTCGTACAATGAGCAGTTCTTC. J is TRBJ2-1 and V is TRBV9; D is unresolved. This CDR3 is 14 amino acids long. Trimming removed 0 bases from V and 4 bases from J, with 8 bases in between. Per the germline V gene, CDR1 is SGDLS and CDR2 is YYNGEE.

The J gene is TRBJ1-1, the V gene TRBV10-3, with 7 nucleotides matching TRBD1. CDR3 length equals 14 residues. Trimming removed 7 bases from V and 1 base from J; junction bases left unmatched: 6. Germline V gene lookup returns CDR1 ENHRY and CDR2 SYGVKD. CDR3 nucleotide sequence: TGTGCCATCAAAACGACAGGGCCGAACACTGAAGCTTTCTTT. Translating it yields CAIKTTGPNTEAFF.

The chain has TRBV7-9 and TRBJ2-1; TRBD1 is a possible D gene (5 bases). V lost 3 bases to trimming and J lost 2 bases, with 11 bases between them. This CDR3 has 15 residues. The germline CDR1 and CDR2 sequences are SEHNR and FQNEAQ (reference sequence). CDR3 in amino acids: CASSLGLKPYNEQFF. The CDR3 DNA is TGTGCCAGCAGCTTGGGGCTAAAGCCCTACAATGAGCAGTTCTTC. The full variable domain, rest sourced from reference TRBV7-9 and TRBJ2-1, is DTGVSQNPRHKITKRGQNVTFRCDPISEHNRLYWYRQTLGQGPEFLTYFQNEAQLEKSRLLSDRFSAERPKGSFSTLEIQRTEQGDSAMYLCASSLGLKPYNEQFFGPGTRLTVL.

V gene TRBV14 combines with J gene TRBJ1-2; no reliable D call. Germline CDR1 and CDR2: SGHDN and FVKESK. The germline V and J ends were trimmed by 0 bases and 8 bases, with 10 bases remaining between them. This CDR3 has 13 amino acids. Written as DNA, the CDR3 is TGTGCCAGCAGCCAAGAGCCGGTTCGGGGCTACACCTTC. As protein: CASSQEPVRGYTF. The full variable domain, its missing parts supplied by reference TRBV14 and TRBJ1-2, is EAGVTQFPSHSVIEKGQTVTLRCDPISGHDNLYWYRRVMGKEIKFLLHFVKESKQDESGMPNNRFLAERTGGTYSTLKVQPAELEDSGVYFCASSQEPVRGYTFGSGTRLTVV.

V usage is TRBV6-5 and J usage is TRBJ2-7; TRBD2 agrees at 14 bases. This CDR3 spans 15 amino acids. Germline trimming cut 5 bases from V and 6 bases from J; bases unmatched to any gene: 6. Germline V gene data show CDR1 as MNHEY and CDR2 as SVGAGI. In DNA, the CDR3 is TGTGCCAGCAGTACCTCGGGACTAGCGGGAGCCGAGCAGTACTTC. It yields the protein CASSTSGLAGAEQYF.

Remarks on this clone: The junction shows a germline mismatch at one end, possibly a read error. V is TRBV6-5 and J is TRBJ1-1; D not certain. Germline-derived CDR1 and CDR2 are MNHEY and SVGAGI. The CDR3 loop spans 14 amino acids. CDR3 DNA: TGTGCCAGCACTTACCGGGGTAGGAACACTGAAGCTTTCTTT. This codes for CASTYRGRNTEAFF.

This chain connects TRBV7-2 to TRBJ2-7; 8 nucleotides align to TRBD2. The germline gives CDR1 SGHTA, CDR2 FQGNSA. CDR3 length: 15 residues. With V trimmed by 3 bases and J by 2 bases, 6 bases remained unmatched. CDR3 sequence reads: CASSFGVGRAYEQYF. The CDR3 nucleotides are TGTGCCAGCAGCTTCGGAGTCGGGAGGGCCTACGAGCAGTACTTC.

The chain employs TRBV29-1 and TRBJ2-7; D perhaps matches TRBD2 (5 bases). Germline CDR1 is SQVTM and CDR2 is ANQGSEA. V was shortened by 7 bases and J by 3 bases, with 10 bases between the two germline ends. The CDR3 sequence is 11 residues long. The DNA for the CDR3 is TGCAGCGCCGGGGAAGTCTACGAGCAGTACTTC. As protein: CSAGEVYEQYF.

This clone was seen a handful of times. This sequence joins TRBV29-1 and TRBJ2-7; 11 bases align to TRBD2. Germline V gene sequence: CDR1 SQVTM, CDR2 ANQGSEA. CDR3 length: 15 residues. J lost 3 bases, V lost 4 bases, and 8 bases had no gene match. This chain's CDR3 is CSVATRLAGSYEQYF. For the CDR3, the DNA is TGCAGCGTTGCAACCCGACTAGCGGGAAGCTACGAGCAGTACTTC.

The V and J genes are TRBV6-5 and TRBJ2-1; 7 positions match TRBD1. This CDR3 contains 14 residues. Germline V CDR1 and CDR2: MNHEY, SVGAGI. V was pared by 5 bases and J by 5 bases, with 6 bases of the junction left unmatched. The CDR3, as DNA: TGTGCCAGCAGTAAAGGGGGCGTCGACAATGAGCAGTTCTTC. It yields the protein CASSKGGVDNEQFF.

This chain uses TRBV10-3 with TRBJ2-1, with TRBD2 identical over 11 bases. From germline, CDR1 is ENHRY and CDR2 SYGVKD. The CDR3 totals 15 residues. The V and J ends lost 4 bases and 3 bases, in that order; junction bases with no gene match: 2. The CDR3 DNA reads TGTGCCATCAGTGTAGCGGGGGGGATCTACAATGAGCAGTTCTTC. Translating it yields CAISVAGGIYNEQFF.

The chain carries TRBV5-5 and TRBJ1-1; maybe TRBD1 (5 bases). The germline CDR1 and CDR2 sequences are SGHKS and YYEKEE (reference sequence). The CDR3 totals 15 residues. With 0 bases removed from V and 2 bases from J, the gap between germline ends came to 11 bases. The CDR3 coding sequence is TGTGCCAGCAGCTTGGAGGGGAGAGCCAACACTGAAGCTTTCTTT. Translation gives CASSLEGRANTEAFF. Based on the CDR3 plus reference TRBV5-5 and TRBJ1-1, the full variable domain is DAGVTQSPTHLIKTRGQQVTLRCSPISGHKSVSWYQQVLGQGPQFIFQYYEKEERGRGNFPDRFSARQFPNYSSELNVNALLLGDSALYLCASSLEGRANTEAFFGQGTRLTVV.

The rearrangement uses TRBV19 and TRBJ2-1, with TRBD2 matching over 14 bases. J lost 5 bases, V lost 5 bases, and 8 bases had no gene match. Germline V gene data show CDR1 as LNHDA and CDR2 as SQIVND (reference sequence). This CDR3 is 17 amino acids long. For the CDR3, the DNA is TGTGCCAGTAGTGCTAGGACTAGCGGGAGGAAGAACAATGAGCAGTTCTTC. It yields the protein CASSARTSGRKNNEQFF. The full variable domain, rest sourced from reference TRBV19 and TRBJ2-1, is DGGITQSPKYLFRKEGQNVTLSCEQNLNHDAMYWYRQDPGQGLRLIYYSQIVNDFQKGDIAEGYSVSREKKESFPLTVTSAQKNPTAFYLCASSARTSGRKNNEQFFGPGTRLTVL.

CDR3 sequence (DNA): TGTGCCAGCACCGACCCCTTACTAGCGGGCAGCACAGATACGCAGTATTTT. Translation: CASTDPLLAGSTDTQYF. The chain combines TRBV7-9 with TRBJ2-3; 9 bases match TRBD2. The J segment lost 0 bases and the V segment lost 7 bases, leaving 11 bases of the junction unmatched. The CDR3 runs 17 residues. Germline CDR1 reads SEHNR; CDR2 reads FQNEAQ (reference sequence).

This chain uses TRBV15 with TRBJ2-7; 9 nucleotides match TRBD1. V trimming: 1 base; J trimming: 5 bases; junction bases outside the gene matches: 3. This CDR3 spans 14 amino acids. The germline gives CDR1 LNHNV, CDR2 YYDKDF (reference sequence). Written as DNA, the CDR3 is TGTGCCACCAGCAGAGGGGACAGGGTCCACGAGCAGTACTTC. It specifies CATSRGDRVHEQYF.

The rearrangement joins TRBV5-1 to TRBJ2-1; D unresolved. CDR1 is SGHRS and CDR2 is YFSETQ in the germline V gene. V lost 4 bases and J 8 bases, leaving 19 bases between the germline ends. This CDR3 spans 15 amino acids. This CDR3 reads CASSLLDGYRYEQFF. The DNA for the CDR3 is TGCGCCAGCAGCCTGTTAGACGGATACCGCTATGAGCAGTTCTTC. Using reference TRBV5-1 and TRBJ2-1 for the parts outside the CDR3, the full variable domain is KAGVTQTPRYLIKTRGQQVTLSCSPISGHRSVSWYQQTPGQGLQFLFEYFSETQRNKGNFPGRFSGRQFSNSRSEMNVSTLELGDSALYLCASSLLDGYRYEQFFGPGTRLTVL.

This clone was picked up one time. This sequence joins TRBV19 and TRBJ1-5, with D hard to call. The CDR3 spans 15 residues. With 5 bases removed from V and 4 bases from J, the gap between germline ends came to 15 bases. Germline loops: CDR1 LNHDA, CDR2 SQIVND (reference sequence). This CDR3 reads CASSAGNLFNQPQHF. Here the CDR3 DNA reads TGTGCCAGTAGTGCCGGGAATCTATTTAATCAGCCCCAGCATTTT.

This clone showed up just once. This sequence joins TRBV7-6 and TRBJ2-5, with a weak D call TRBD2 (6 bases). This CDR3 has 15 residues. Germline values: CDR1 SGHVS, CDR2 FNYEAQ. V shed 5 bases and J shed 4 bases, with 17 bases lying between them. The CDR3 DNA follows: TGTGCCAGCAGCCCCCTAGGAGGGCGGGGAGAGACCCAGTACTTC. Protein product: CASSPLGGRGETQYF.

This chain links TRBV5-1 with TRBJ2-7, with unresolved D. CDR1 is SGHRS, CDR2 YFSETQ, per germline. The V end was cut by 3 bases, the J end by 0 bases, with 16 bases between. The CDR3 length is 16 residues. The CDR3 reads CASSYSGPTFSYEQYF. The DNA of the CDR3 is TGCGCCAGCAGCTATTCGGGCCCAACCTTCTCCTACGAGCAGTACTTC.

This clone was counted a single time. V and J are TRBV27 and TRBJ2-1, with D tentatively TRBD1 or TRBD2 (6 bases each). Germline V gives CDR1 MNHEY, CDR2 SMNVEV (reference sequence). Trimming pared 10 bases from V and 8 bases from J, leaving 33 bases between. The CDR3 spans 18 residues. CDR3 bases: TGTGCCACCTCGGGGGCAGGGCGGAGACCACCTCGTTTGGATGAGCAGTTCTTC. It yields the protein CATSGAGRRPPRLDEQFF.

The chain uses TRBV29-1 and TRBJ2-3; the D gene is possibly TRBD2 (5 bases). The germline gives CDR1 SQVTM, CDR2 ANQGSEA. CDR3 length equals 14 residues. V gave up 7 bases and J gave up 0 bases, with 14 bases separating them. CDR3 coding DNA: TGCAGCGGACGGGGAAACCCTAGCACAGATACGCAGTATTTT. Its protein product is CSGRGNPSTDTQYF.

The chain links TRBV7-9 to TRBJ2-6; 8 nucleotides match TRBD1. The V gene end was trimmed by 5 bases and the J gene end by 0 bases; junction bases not matched to a gene: 12. The CDR3 has 19 residues. Germline V lookup: CDR1 SEHNR, CDR2 FQNEAQ (reference sequence). This CDR3 is CASSLTWTGPRSGANVLTF. The CDR3 DNA follows: TGTGCCAGCAGCCTTACTTGGACAGGGCCCCGCTCTGGGGCCAACGTCCTGACTTTC.

The V and J genes are TRBV19 and TRBJ2-4, with 9 bases matching TRBD1. Per the germline V gene, CDR1 is LNHDA and CDR2 is SQIVND (reference sequence). The CDR3 extends over 17 amino acids. Trimming removed 5 bases from V and 0 bases from J; junction bases left unmatched: 8. The CDR3 spells CASSSRTGEIAKNIQYF. Written as DNA, the CDR3 is TGTGCCAGTAGTTCACGGACAGGGGAGATAGCCAAAAACATTCAGTACTTC. The full variable domain, rest sourced from reference TRBV19 and TRBJ2-4, is DGGITQSPKYLFRKEGQNVTLSCEQNLNHDAMYWYRQDPGQGLRLIYYSQIVNDFQKGDIAEGYSVSREKKESFPLTVTSAQKNPTAFYLCASSSRTGEIAKNIQYFGAGTRLSVL.

The CDR3 DNA follows: TGTGCCATCAGTACGACGGGACAGTCAGATACGCAGTATTTT. It yields the protein CAISTTGQSDTQYF. V gene TRBV10-3 combines with J gene TRBJ2-3; 7 bases fit TRBD1. Unmatched junction bases numbered 6, after V lost 5 bases and J lost 4 bases. Germline-derived CDR1 and CDR2 are ENHRY and SYGVKD. This CDR3 has 14 residues.

The chain uses TRBV5-1 and TRBJ2-2; TRBD2 might be the D (5 bases). CDR1 and CDR2 (germline): SGHRS, YFSETQ. The CDR3 extends over 13 amino acids. Trimming removed 2 bases at V and 6 bases at J, with 8 bases between. CDR3 loop: CASSFRESGELFF. The DNA of the CDR3 is TGCGCCAGCAGCTTTAGGGAGTCCGGGGAGCTGTTTTTT.

This chain joins TRBV2 and TRBJ2-7; 8 bases agree with TRBD2. The CDR3 length is 14 residues. After removal of 1 base from V and 9 bases from J, the junction contained 8 bases not matched to a gene. Germline assignment: CDR1 SNHLY and CDR2 FYNNEI. DNA for the CDR3: TGTGCCAGCAGTGAAGGAACTAGCGGATACACGCAGTACTTC. It codes for CASSEGTSGYTQYF. Combining the CDR3 with reference TRBV2 and TRBJ2-7 gives the whole variable domain EPEVTQTPSHQVTQMGQEVILRCVPISNHLYFYWYRQILGQKVEFLVSFYNNEISEKSEIFDDQFSVERPDGSNFTLKIRSTKLEDSAMYFCASSEGTSGYTQYFGPGTRLTVT.

This sequence joins TRBV5-5 and TRBJ2-3; D assignment may be TRBD1 or TRBD2 (5 bases each). The V gene lost 2 bases and the J gene lost 2 bases, with 9 bases spanning the gap. This CDR3 spans 14 amino acids. CDR1 is SGHKS and CDR2 is YYEKEE in the germline V gene (reference sequence). This CDR3 is CASSFRDPTDTQYF. DNA of the CDR3: TGTGCCAGCAGCTTCCGGGACCCCACAGATACGCAGTATTTT.

The gene calls are TRBV4-1 and TRBJ2-7, with 7 bases fitting TRBD2. Trimming at V came to 0 bases and at J to 0 bases, leaving 8 bases not matched to a gene. The length of the CDR3 is 17 residues. Germline CDR1 MGHRA, CDR2 YSYEKL. Here the CDR3 reads CASSQDLSGGNSYEQYF. The DNA for the CDR3 is TGCGCCAGCAGCCAAGATCTTTCCGGGGGGAACTCCTACGAGCAGTACTTC.